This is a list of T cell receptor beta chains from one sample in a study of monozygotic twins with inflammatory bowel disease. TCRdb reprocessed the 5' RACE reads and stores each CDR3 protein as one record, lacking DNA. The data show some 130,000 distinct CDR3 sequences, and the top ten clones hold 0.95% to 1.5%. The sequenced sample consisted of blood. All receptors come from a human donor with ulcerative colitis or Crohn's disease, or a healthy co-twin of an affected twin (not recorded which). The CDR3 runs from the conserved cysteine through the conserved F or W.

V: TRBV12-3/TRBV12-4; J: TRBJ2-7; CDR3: CASKVSGGGGEQYF
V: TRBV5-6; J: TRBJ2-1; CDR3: CASSTGPVPHNEQFF
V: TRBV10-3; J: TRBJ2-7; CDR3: CAISEWDRQYF
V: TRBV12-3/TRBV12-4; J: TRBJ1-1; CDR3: CASRPDSFTEAFF
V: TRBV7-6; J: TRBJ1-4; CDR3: CASSLVARTGSREKLFF
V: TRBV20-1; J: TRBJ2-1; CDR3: CSALDTSGNNEQFF
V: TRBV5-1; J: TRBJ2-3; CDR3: CASSLSRAADTQYF
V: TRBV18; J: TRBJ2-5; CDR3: CASSPSGWDVNF
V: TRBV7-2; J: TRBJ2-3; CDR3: CASSFRRTSTDTQYF
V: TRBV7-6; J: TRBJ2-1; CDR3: CASSFRLREGRGQFF
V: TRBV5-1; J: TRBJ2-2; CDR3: CASSPQSSTGELFF
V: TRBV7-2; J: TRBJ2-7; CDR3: CASSLPQQGKYF
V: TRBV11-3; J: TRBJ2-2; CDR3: CASTPQGSGNTGELFF
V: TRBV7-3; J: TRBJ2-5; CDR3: CASSSGPGPAQYF
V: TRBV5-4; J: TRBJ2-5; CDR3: CASSGARAGTGGAETQYF
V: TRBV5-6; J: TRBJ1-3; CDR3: CASSSVLRQEKITIYF
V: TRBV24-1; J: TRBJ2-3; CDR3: CATGEREGPTDTQYF
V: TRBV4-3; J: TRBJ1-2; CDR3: CASSPSDRGHGYTF
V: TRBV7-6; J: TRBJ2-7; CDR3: CASSLGWHRSYEQYF
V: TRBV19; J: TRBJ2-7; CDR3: CASSSGQPFMDEQYF
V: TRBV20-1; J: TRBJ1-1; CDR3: CSARSSHDNTEAFF
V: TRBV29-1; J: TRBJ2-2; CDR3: CSVGGGRADTGELFF
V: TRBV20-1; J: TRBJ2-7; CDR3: CSARDSGSFYEQYF
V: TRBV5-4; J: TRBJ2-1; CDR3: CASSAGLARIYEQFF
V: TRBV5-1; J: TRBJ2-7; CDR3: CASSLVPSGNEQYF
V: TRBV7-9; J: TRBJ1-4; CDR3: CASSLKASDNEKLFF
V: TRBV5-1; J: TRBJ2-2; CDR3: CASSLALPSGSRTGELFF
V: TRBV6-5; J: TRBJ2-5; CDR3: CASSYSTGQETQYF
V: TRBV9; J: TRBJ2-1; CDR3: CASSVDDSGSRYNEQFF
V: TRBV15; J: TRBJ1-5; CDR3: CATSVSGDNQPQHF
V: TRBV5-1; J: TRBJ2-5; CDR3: CASMLAGAVLQETQYF
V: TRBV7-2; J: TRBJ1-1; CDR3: CASIRGPGGITEAFF
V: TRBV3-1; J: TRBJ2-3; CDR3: CASSQGQGAIDTQYF